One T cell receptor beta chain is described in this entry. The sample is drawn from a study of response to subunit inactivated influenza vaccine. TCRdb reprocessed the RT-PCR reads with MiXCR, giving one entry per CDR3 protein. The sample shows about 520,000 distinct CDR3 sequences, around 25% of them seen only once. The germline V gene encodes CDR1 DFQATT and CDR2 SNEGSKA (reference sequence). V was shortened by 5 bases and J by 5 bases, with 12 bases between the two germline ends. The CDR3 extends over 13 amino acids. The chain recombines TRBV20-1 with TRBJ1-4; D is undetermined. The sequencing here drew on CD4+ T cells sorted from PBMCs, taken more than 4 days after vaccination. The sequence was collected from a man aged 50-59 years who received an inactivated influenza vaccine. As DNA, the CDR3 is TGCAGTGCTCAGGACGAATTAAATGAAAAACTGTTTTTT. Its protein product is CSAQDELNEKLFF.